This entry lists 28 T cell receptor beta chains sequenced from one sample in a study of T cell responses to AZD1222 COVID-19 vaccine. Profiled with immunoSEQ multiplex PCR; TCRdb holds only in-frame clones, not every one. The sample has about 46,000 clones; around 90% are singletons. This sample comprised peripheral blood, obtained 28 days after the second AZD1222 dose. All receptors derive from an adult who received the AZD1222 COVID-19 vaccine.

The chain is built from TRBV10-1 and TRBJ2-5, with unresolved D. Per the germline V gene, CDR1 is WNHNN and CDR2 is SYGVQD (reference sequence). Trimming left V 5 bases short and J 1 base short, with 8 bases between. This CDR3 spans 13 amino acids. DNA for the CDR3: TGCGCCAGCAGTCACGACATCCAAGAGACCCAGTACTTC. It translates to CASSHDIQETQYF.

A single count supports this clone. This chain connects TRBV9 to TRBJ1-1; the D gene is possibly TRBD1 (6 bases). V was clipped by 2 bases and J by 0 bases, with 11 bases between them. Germline V gene sequence: CDR1 SGDLS, CDR2 YYNGEE. CDR3 size: 15 residues. This CDR3 is CASSVGAGMNTEAFF. In DNA form, the CDR3 reads TGTGCCAGCAGCGTGGGGGCGGGGATGAACACTGAAGCTTTCTTT.

This clone has more than one count but fewer than ten. This chain links TRBV9 with TRBJ1-1, with D maybe TRBD1 (6 bases). The CDR3 is made up of 13 amino acids. CDR1 is SGDLS, CDR2 YYNGEE, per germline. V was trimmed by 1 base and J by 4 bases, leaving 8 bases between them. As DNA, the CDR3 is TGTGCCAGCAGCGTACAAGGGGGCACTGAAGCTTTCTTT. Translation: CASSVQGGTEAFF. Looking up the rest from reference TRBV9 and TRBJ1-1 gives the full variable domain: DSGVTQTPKHLITATGQRVTLRCSPRSGDLSVYWYQQSLDQGLQFLIQYYNGEERAKGNILERFSAQQFPDLHSELNLSSLELGDSALYFCASSVQGGTEAFFGQGTRLTVV.

This sequence joins TRBV6-5 and TRBJ2-7; 11 bases fit TRBD2. Germline loops: CDR1 MNHEY, CDR2 SVGAGI. The ends lost 6 bases at V and 5 bases at J; junction bases unmatched: 9. The CDR3 covers 15 residues. CDR3 loop: CASRPATSGINEQYF. As DNA, the CDR3 is TGTGCCAGCAGACCTGCGACTAGCGGGATTAACGAGCAGTACTTC.

The chain couples TRBV11-2 to TRBJ1-3; D gene uncertain. The CDR3 length is 14 residues. CDR1 is SGHAT and CDR2 is FQNNGV in the germline V gene. The V end lost 0 bases, the J end lost 9 bases, and 12 bases lay between the germline ends. The CDR3 DNA is TGTGCCAGCAGCTTAGAAGGGATGCGGGGCACCATATATTTT. Translating gives CASSLEGMRGTIYF.

This clone was seen just once. V and J are TRBV7-9 and TRBJ1-1; 8 bases agree with TRBD1. Germline values: CDR1 SEHNR, CDR2 FQNEAQ (reference sequence). The ends lost 5 bases at V and 2 bases at J; junction bases unmatched: 4. The CDR3 contains 14 residues. The CDR3 nucleotides read TGTGCCAGCAGCGGACAGGGTATCAACACTGAAGCTTTCTTT. It translates to CASSGQGINTEAFF.

CDR3 loop: CAAAGWDSPLHF. Written as DNA, the CDR3 is TGTGCCGCGGCCGGTTGGGATTCACCCCTCCACTTT. This chain joins TRBV10-3 and TRBJ1-6, with D uncertain. Germline V CDR1 and CDR2: ENHRY, SYGVKD. The V and J ends lost 11 bases and 8 bases respectively, with 13 bases between them. This CDR3 contains 12 residues.

This clone was observed once. The chain has TRBV6-2 or TRBV6-3 and TRBJ1-4; D is possibly TRBD1 (6 bases). Looked up from germline, CDR1 is MNHEY and CDR2 is SVGEGT. The length of the CDR3 is 16 residues. V lost 2 bases to trimming and J lost 8 bases, with 18 bases between them. The CDR3 here is CASSYRTALMEEKLFF. In DNA form, the CDR3 reads TGTGCCAGCAGTTACCGGACAGCGTTAATGGAGGAAAAACTGTTTTTT.

The J gene is TRBJ2-5, the V gene TRBV11-2, with D tentatively TRBD2 (6 bases). This CDR3 region has 17 residues. The germline CDR1 and CDR2 sequences are SGHAT and FQNNGV. The V end lost 5 bases, the J end lost 1 base, and 20 bases lay between the germline ends. This CDR3 is CASSRRGAREAQETQYF. CDR3 DNA sequence: TGTGCCAGCAGCCGAAGAGGAGCTAGGGAGGCCCAAGAGACCCAGTACTTC.

The chain combines TRBV28 with TRBJ1-4; D perhaps matches TRBD1 (6 bases). The V end lost 6 bases, the J end lost 1 base, and 18 bases lay between the germline ends. This CDR3 is 17 amino acids long. Germline CDR1 is MDHEN and CDR2 is SYDVKM. The CDR3 region has the DNA TGTGCCAGCAGACATCCTTCCCCAGGGGTAACTAATGAAAAACTGTTTTTT. As protein: CASRHPSPGVTNEKLFF.

The chain employs TRBV6-5 and TRBJ2-7; D might be TRBD2 (6 bases). The CDR3 is made up of 13 amino acids. Germline CDR1 is MNHEY and CDR2 is SVGAGI. V lost 6 bases and J lost 4, with 13 bases in between. CDR3 sequence (DNA): TGTGCCAGCAGCGGGAGAGGGGCTTACGAGCAGTACTTC. It encodes CASSGRGAYEQYF.

The CDR3 is CASSRHLANYGYTF. The CDR3 nucleotides are TGTGCCAGCAGTCGGCACCTCGCTAACTATGGCTACACCTTC. The rearrangement uses TRBV6-5 and TRBJ1-2; D is unclear. The CDR3 consists of 14 residues. Trimming pared 5 bases from V and 0 bases from J, leaving 10 bases between. Germline V gene sequence: CDR1 MNHEY, CDR2 SVGAGI.

This sequence joins TRBV4-1 and TRBJ1-2; a weak D match, TRBD1 (5 bases). The CDR3 runs 15 residues. The V end lost 1 base, the J end lost 4 bases, and 13 bases lay between the germline ends. CDR1 MGHRA and CDR2 YSYEKL come from the germline V gene. CDR3 coding DNA: TGCGCCAGCAGCCAAGTGGGGCGGTACTTCTATGGCTACACCTTC. It yields the protein CASSQVGRYFYGYTF.

The rearrangement uses TRBV29-1 and TRBJ2-1; 10 nucleotides align to TRBD2. This CDR3 comprises 12 residues. Unmatched junction bases numbered 4, after V lost 4 bases and J lost 10 bases. CDR1 is SQVTM, CDR2 ANQGSEA, per germline. The chain's CDR3 is CSVVAGGVEQFF. The CDR3 DNA reads TGCAGCGTTGTAGCGGGAGGTGTGGAGCAGTTCTTC.

This clone appeared a single time. This sequence joins TRBV19 and TRBJ1-2; TRBD1 matches at 10 bases. The CDR3 runs to 14 residues. V trimming: 7 bases; J trimming: 4 bases; junction bases outside the gene matches: 6. Germline CDR1 reads LNHDA; CDR2 reads SQIVND (reference sequence). This CDR3 is CASTMGTGAYGYTF. As DNA, the CDR3 is TGTGCCAGTACTATGGGGACAGGGGCCTATGGCTACACCTTC.

This clone was found once. The chain is built from TRBV11-1 and TRBJ1-4; no reliable D call. Trimming removed 4 bases from V and 5 bases from J, with 14 bases in between. This CDR3 region has 15 residues. Germline CDR1 and CDR2: SGHAT and FQDESV (reference sequence). The CDR3 nucleotides are TGTGCCAGCAGCTCCGACGGGATTCTGAATGAAAAACTGTTTTTT. Amino acids: CASSSDGILNEKLFF. Combining the CDR3 with reference TRBV11-1 and TRBJ1-4 gives the whole variable domain EAEVAQSPRYKITEKSQAVAFWCDPISGHATLYWYRQILGQGPELLVQFQDESVVDDSQLPKDRFSAERLKGVDSTLKIQPAELGDSAMYLCASSSDGILNEKLFFGSGTQLSVL.

The V call is TRBV11-1, the J call TRBJ1-3; a possible D gene is TRBD1 (6 bases). CDR3 size: 13 residues. The V end was cut by 8 bases, the J end by 4 bases, with 12 bases between. Germline V gene sequence: CDR1 SGHAT, CDR2 FQDESV (reference sequence). In nucleotides, the CDR3 is TGTGCCAGCGGACAGTTTCTCGGAAACACCATATATTTT. The encoded protein is CASGQFLGNTIYF.

The gene calls are TRBV9 and TRBJ2-3; D assignment may be TRBD1 or TRBD2 (5 bases each). V shed 0 bases and J shed 2 bases, with 10 bases lying between them. This CDR3 contains 15 residues. CDR1 SGDLS and CDR2 YYNGEE come from the germline V gene. CDR3 in amino acids: CASSVGVGTTDTQYF. CDR3 nucleotide sequence: TGTGCCAGCAGCGTAGGTGTAGGGACCACAGATACGCAGTATTTT.

The chain combines TRBV5-4 with TRBJ1-4, with 10 bases fitting TRBD1. The CDR3 has 16 amino acids. Germline V gives CDR1 SGHNT, CDR2 YYREEE (reference sequence). V lost 4 bases and J lost 2; bases outside the gene matches: 5. The CDR3 spells CASSRQGAPTNEKLFF. The CDR3, as DNA: TGTGCCAGCAGCCGACAGGGGGCGCCGACTAATGAAAAACTGTTTTTT.

This clone has just one count. The rearrangement uses TRBV6-6 and TRBJ2-1; D gene ambiguous. This CDR3 comprises 13 residues. The germline V gene has CDR1 MNHNY and CDR2 SVGAGI (reference sequence). V lost 2 bases and J 5 bases, leaving 7 bases between the germline ends. The CDR3: CASSYPLHNEQFF. DNA of the CDR3: TGTGCCAGCAGTTACCCCCTCCACAATGAGCAGTTCTTC.

V usage is TRBV7-2 and J usage is TRBJ2-1, with TRBD2 matching 7 bases. With V trimmed by 1 base and J by 1 base, 10 bases remained unmatched. The CDR3 extends over 18 amino acids. The germline CDR1 and CDR2 sequences are SGHTA and FQGNSA. In DNA, the CDR3 is TGTGCCAGCAGCTTAGACCCCCCCCCTAGCGGTTCCTACAATGAGCAGTTCTTC. It yields the protein CASSLDPPPSGSYNEQFF.

This chain joins TRBV6-1 and TRBJ2-2; D unclear. The length of the CDR3 is 16 residues. The germline V gene encodes CDR1 MNHNS and CDR2 SASEGT. V shed 2 bases and J shed 4 bases, with 14 bases lying between them. CDR3 region: CASSESTFPSTGELFF. The CDR3, as DNA: TGTGCCAGCAGTGAATCAACTTTTCCGAGCACCGGGGAGCTGTTTTTT.

The chain joins TRBV7-8 to TRBJ2-6; 8 nucleotides match TRBD1. Looked up from germline, CDR1 is SGHVS and CDR2 is FQNEAQ. The CDR3 loop spans 16 amino acids. V was pared by 5 bases and J by 4 bases, with 7 bases of the junction left unmatched. The CDR3 coding sequence is TGTGCCAGCAGCCCCCGACAGGGGACCGGGGCCAACGTCCTGACTTTC. It specifies CASSPRQGTGANVLTF.

This chain joins TRBV2 and TRBJ1-1, with 8 positions matching TRBD1. Losses at the gene ends were 5 bases for V and 3 bases for J; bases not matched to a gene: 5. Germline CDR1 and CDR2: SNHLY and FYNNEI. This CDR3 comprises 14 residues. In nucleotides, the CDR3 is TGTGCCAGCAGTCCGGACAGGGCATACACTGAAGCTTTCTTT. The encoded protein is CASSPDRAYTEAFF.

The V gene is TRBV29-1, the J gene TRBJ1-1, with D perhaps matching TRBD1 (6 bases). The CDR3 runs 12 residues. V gave up 7 bases and J gave up 5 bases, with 14 bases separating them. Germline V lookup: CDR1 SQVTM, CDR2 ANQGSEA. In DNA form, the CDR3 reads TGCAGCGCCCGCGGGGGCCGGACTGAAGCTTTCTTT. It specifies CSARGGRTEAFF.

This clone was seen only once. The chain carries TRBV7-6 and TRBJ2-6; D unclear. There are 14 residues in the CDR3. The V and J ends lost 4 bases and 4 bases respectively, with 8 bases between them. Per the germline V gene, CDR1 is SGHVS and CDR2 is FNYEAQ. The CDR3 bases are TGTGCCAGCAGCTCCCCCATAGGGGCCAACGTCCTGACTTTC. Protein product: CASSSPIGANVLTF.

The J gene is TRBJ1-4, the V gene TRBV2; D ambiguous. Germline lookup yields CDR1 SNHLY and CDR2 FYNNEI. V lost 3 bases and J lost 7, with 15 bases in between. The CDR3 contains 15 residues. CDR3 sequence (DNA): TGTGCCAGCAGTGATGAGGTTCGATGGGGTGAAAAACTGTTTTTT. This translates into CASSDEVRWGEKLFF.

This chain uses TRBV7-2 with TRBJ2-1, with D possibly TRBD1 on 6 matching bases. This CDR3 comprises 14 residues. Germline V lookup: CDR1 SGHTA, CDR2 FQGNSA. With 0 bases removed from V and 8 bases from J, the gap between germline ends came to 11 bases. Written as DNA, the CDR3 is TGTGCCAGCAGCTTAGCCACAGCAGGGGATGAGCAGTTCTTC. This gives the protein CASSLATAGDEQFF.